This T cell receptor beta chain is from a study of blood T cell repertoires in COVID-19. Study background: Acute and convalescent COVID-19 samples came from the United States, Italy and Spain.

The CDR3 contains 16 residues. Germline CDR1 and CDR2: LNHDA and SQIVND (reference sequence). Trimming cost V 6 bases and J 7 bases; bases outside gene matches: 13. Original data processing: Estimation of nucleated cell counts relied on the amplification of reference gene primers. Generated by immunoSEQ multiplex PCR, the TCRdb table keeps only in-frame clones and is missing some. D and trimming were read from the DNA, whereas the V and J calls and clone size are those reported in that table. The sample holds roughly 220,000 clones, about 80% seen once. V is TRBV19 and J is TRBJ1-5; 9 nucleotides agree with TRBD1. This receptor was identified in a woman aged 25 to 39 who had recovered from COVID-19. The material sequenced was peripheral blood. CDR3 nucleotide sequence: TGTGCCAGTAGGACCGCCGGGACAGGGAGGGACCAGCCCCAGCATTTT. Translation gives CASRTAGTGRDQPQHF.